These 26 T cell receptor beta chains were sequenced from one sample in a study of T cell responses to AZD1222 COVID-19 vaccine. Assay used: immunoSEQ multiplex PCR; TCRdb lists only in-frame clones, some missing. The repertoire holds some 99,000 clones, about 88% seen once, with approximately 17% in the top ten. The sequences come from peripheral blood, collected on day 0 of AZD1222 vaccination. These receptors were taken from an adult in good health.

The chain carries TRBV9 and TRBJ1-5; no reliable D call. Trimming removed 2 bases at V and 7 bases at J, with 10 bases between. Germline V CDR1 and CDR2: SGDLS, YYNGEE. This CDR3 region has 13 residues. DNA of the CDR3: TGTGCCAGCAGCGTGGGTTTGGAGCAGCCCCAGCATTTT. Protein sequence: CASSVGLEQPQHF.

CDR3: CASSHLRDLEAFF. The CDR3 DNA is TGTGCCAGCAGTCATCTCCGGGACCTGGAAGCTTTCTTT. The J gene is TRBJ1-1, the V gene TRBV27; TRBD1 is a possible D gene (5 bases). Germline CDR1 reads MNHEY; CDR2 reads SMNVEV (reference sequence). Trimming took 5 bases from V and 8 from J, leaving 15 bases between them. This CDR3 spans 13 amino acids.

This chain joins TRBV2 and TRBJ2-3; unclear D gene. The CDR3 consists of 14 residues. The germline gives CDR1 SNHLY, CDR2 FYNNEI. Trimming took off 3 bases at V and 2 bases at J, with 9 bases between the two ends. The CDR3 region is CASSEVRTTDTQYF. The CDR3 DNA reads TGTGCCAGCAGTGAGGTGCGAACCACAGATACGCAGTATTTT.

The chain is built from TRBV9 and TRBJ2-1; D is unresolved. This CDR3 spans 16 amino acids. Germline-derived CDR1 and CDR2 are SGDLS and YYNGEE. V was clipped by 0 bases and J by 4 bases, with 14 bases between them. The CDR3 reads CASSVDPEGWYNEQFF. The CDR3 nucleotides read TGTGCCAGCAGCGTAGATCCAGAAGGGTGGTACAATGAGCAGTTCTTC.

The V and J genes are TRBV6-6 and TRBJ2-5, with D unresolved. The CDR3 covers 12 residues. V lost 0 bases and J lost 5, with 4 bases in between. Germline CDR1 and CDR2: MNHNY and SVGAGI (reference sequence). The CDR3 reads CASSYSRETQYF. The CDR3 nucleotides read TGTGCCAGCAGTTACTCTAGGGAGACCCAGTACTTC.

This clone was observed a handful of times. CDR3 region: CASSVGVAGTDTQYF. The CDR3 DNA follows: TGTGCCAGCAGCGTAGGAGTAGCGGGGACAGATACGCAGTATTTT. J is TRBJ2-3 and V is TRBV9; TRBD2 aligns across 8 bases. The CDR3 runs to 15 residues. The V gene's germline CDR1 is SGDLS and CDR2 YYNGEE. J lost 3 bases, V lost 0 bases, and 3 bases had no gene match. Full variable domain (rest looked up from reference TRBV9 and TRBJ2-3): DSGVTQTPKHLITATGQRVTLRCSPRSGDLSVYWYQQSLDQGLQFLIQYYNGEERAKGNILERFSAQQFPDLHSELNLSSLELGDSALYFCASSVGVAGTDTQYFGPGTRLTVL.

On this clone itself: Other DNA sequences in this specimen translate into the identical CDR3. The CDR3 here is CASSLDRVEEKLFF. The CDR3 DNA follows: TGCGCCAGCAGCTTAGACCGCGTTGAGGAAAAACTGTTTTTT. V is TRBV5-1 and J is TRBJ1-4; no clear D. The V gene's germline CDR1 is SGHRS and CDR2 YFSETQ. The germline V and J ends were trimmed by 2 bases and 8 bases, with 13 bases remaining between them. CDR3 length equals 14 residues. The whole variable domain, filled in from reference TRBV5-1 and TRBJ1-4, reads KAGVTQTPRYLIKTRGQQVTLSCSPISGHRSVSWYQQTPGQGLQFLFEYFSETQRNKGNFPGRFSGRQFSNSRSEMNVSTLELGDSALYLCASSLDRVEEKLFFGSGTQLSVL.

This clone appeared a single time. The CDR3 is CASSLGRIVYEQYF. CDR3 nucleotide sequence: TGTGCCAGCAGCTTGGGACGGATTGTCTACGAGCAGTACTTC. The gene calls are TRBV5-6 and TRBJ2-7; D unresolved. Germline V gene lookup returns CDR1 SGHDT and CDR2 YYEEEE. The CDR3 consists of 14 residues. Trimming took off 0 bases at V and 3 bases at J, with 10 bases between the two ends. The full variable domain, in which reference TRBV5-6 and TRBJ2-7 provide the parts outside the CDR3, is DAGVTQSPTHLIKTRGQQVTLRCSPKSGHDTVSWYQQALGQGPQFIFQYYEEEERQRGNFPDRFSGHQFPNYSSELNVNALLLGDSALYLCASSLGRIVYEQYFGPGTRLTVT.

The CDR3 sequence is CSVEDWQAGNTIYF. CDR3 coding DNA: TGCAGCGTTGAAGATTGGCAAGCCGGAAACACCATATATTTT. J is TRBJ1-3 and V is TRBV29-1; D is unresolved. Germline assignment: CDR1 SQVTM and CDR2 ANQGSEA. Trimming took 0 bases from V and 4 from J, leaving 10 bases between them. The CDR3 spans 14 residues.

The CDR3 coding sequence is TGTGCCAGCAGCTTGGCTGGGCCCCCACGCTCGGGCGGGGAGCTGTTTTTT. Translating gives CASSLAGPPRSGGELFF. The chain carries TRBV5-4 and TRBJ2-2; D gene ambiguous. Per the germline V gene, CDR1 is SGHNT and CDR2 is YYREEE (reference sequence). V lost 0 bases and J 7 bases, leaving 19 bases between the germline ends. The length of the CDR3 is 17 residues.

The rearrangement joins TRBV29-1 to TRBJ1-1; a weak D match, TRBD1 (5 bases). The CDR3 contains 13 residues. Germline CDR1 is SQVTM and CDR2 is ANQGSEA. The CDR3 loop is CSNVRGMGTEAFF. For the CDR3, the DNA is TGCAGTAATGTGCGGGGGATGGGCACTGAAGCTTTCTTT.

The chain combines TRBV7-7 with TRBJ2-2; D may be TRBD1 (5 bases). Germline V gene sequence: CDR1 SSHAT, CDR2 FNYEAQ (reference sequence). The CDR3 totals 15 residues. The V gene lost 4 bases and the J gene lost 3 bases, with 12 bases spanning the gap. CDR3 loop: CASSSPRGDTGELFF. CDR3 sequence (DNA): TGTGCCAGCAGCTCCCCTAGGGGCGACACCGGGGAGCTGTTTTTT.

V usage is TRBV24-1 and J usage is TRBJ1-1, with 7 bases identical to TRBD1. The CDR3 sequence is 14 residues long. CDR1 KGHDR and CDR2 SFDVKD come from the germline V gene. V gave up 2 bases and J gave up 6 bases; unmatched junction bases: 5. The CDR3 region is CATSDSMQGAEAFF. CDR3 in DNA: TGTGCCACCAGTGATTCCATGCAGGGGGCTGAAGCTTTCTTT.

CDR3 bases: TGTGCCATCAGCCAGTTAGGAAACCAAGAGACCCAGTACTTC. Translating it yields CAISQLGNQETQYF. The V and J genes are TRBV10-3 and TRBJ2-5; D gene uncertain. This CDR3 contains 14 residues. CDR1 is ENHRY and CDR2 is SYGVKD in the germline V gene. V was cut by 6 bases and J by 0 bases, with 11 bases left in between.

The rearrangement joins TRBV6-2 or TRBV6-3 to TRBJ1-1; a weak D match, TRBD1 (5 bases). The V gene lost 4 bases and the J gene lost 5 bases, with 14 bases spanning the gap. This CDR3 has 14 amino acids. Germline-derived CDR1 and CDR2 are MNHEY and SVGEGT. Here the CDR3 reads CASSFGAGGTEAFF. CDR3 nucleotide sequence: TGTGCCAGCAGTTTTGGGGCCGGGGGAACTGAAGCTTTCTTT.

CDR3 sequence (DNA): TGTGCCACCAGTGATGCTGCAGGCACCGGGGAGCTGTTTTTT. Translated: CATSDAAGTGELFF. This chain links TRBV24-1 with TRBJ2-2; D unresolved. Germline-derived CDR1 and CDR2 are KGHDR and SFDVKD. This CDR3 is built from 14 residues. The V and J ends lost 3 bases and 4 bases respectively, with 8 bases between them.

CDR3 coding DNA: TGTGCTAGTGGTTTGTTCCAGGGACAGGGCTTAGGGAGGGGCTACACCTTC. Protein product: CASGLFQGQGLGRGYTF. This chain links TRBV12-5 with TRBJ1-2; 9 bases are shared with TRBD1. CDR1 and CDR2 from the germline V gene are LGHNT and FRNRAP. This CDR3 spans 17 amino acids. After removal of 2 bases from V and 8 bases from J, the junction contained 15 bases not matched to a gene.

This clone appeared once. The chain joins TRBV11-2 to TRBJ2-1; 12 nucleotides align to TRBD2. The CDR3 covers 18 residues. In germline, CDR1 is SGHAT, CDR2 FQNNGV. V lost 5 bases, J lost 6 bases, and 14 bases stayed unmatched. CDR3 coding DNA: TGTGCCAGCAGCCTAGCAAGGCTTCGGACTAGCGGGGCCAATGAGCAGTTCTTC. Translation gives CASSLARLRTSGANEQFF.

The chain uses TRBV19 and TRBJ1-2; maybe TRBD1 (5 bases). The CDR3 is 12 residues long. The germline V gene encodes CDR1 LNHDA and CDR2 SQIVND (reference sequence). Trimming shortened V by 2 bases and J by 5 bases, and 6 bases separated the two germline ends. The DNA of the CDR3 is TGTGCCAGTAGTATATGGGGGTATGGCTACACCTTC. Translation: CASSIWGYGYTF.

This chain joins TRBV29-1 and TRBJ2-1; D might be TRBD1 or TRBD2, each matching 6 bases. The CDR3 runs 15 residues. Per the germline V gene, CDR1 is SQVTM and CDR2 is ANQGSEA. The ends were cut back, 6 bases at V and 7 bases at J, with 22 bases in the middle. The CDR3 sequence: CSVIDPGRGPNEQFF. DNA for the CDR3: TGCAGCGTGATTGACCCAGGTCGGGGGCCGAATGAGCAGTTCTTC.

The V gene is TRBV28, the J gene TRBJ1-6; D not resolved. V gave up 1 base and J gave up 0 bases, with 16 bases separating them. CDR3 length equals 19 residues. CDR1 and CDR2 from the germline V gene are MDHEN and SYDVKM. The CDR3 DNA reads as TGTGCCAGCAGTTTATCGACAAATGACGGGAGCTCCTATAATTCACCCCTCCACTTT. Amino acid sequence: CASSLSTNDGSSYNSPLHF. Using reference TRBV28 and TRBJ1-6 for the parts outside the CDR3, the full variable domain is DVKVTQSSRYLVKRTGEKVFLECVQDMDHENMFWYRQDPGLGLRLIYFSYDVKMKEKGDIPEGYSVSREKKERFSLILESASTNQTSMYLCASSLSTNDGSSYNSPLHFGNGTRLTVT.

The V gene is TRBV7-8, the J gene TRBJ2-7, with D possibly called TRBD1 or TRBD2 (6 bases each). V gave up 0 bases and J gave up 2 bases, with 11 bases separating them. Germline-derived CDR1 and CDR2 are SGHVS and FQNEAQ. This CDR3 has 15 amino acids. The DNA of the CDR3 is TGTGCCAGCAGCTTAGCGCCGGGGGCCCCCTACGAGCAGTACTTC. Amino acid sequence: CASSLAPGAPYEQYF.

This clone was recorded once. J is TRBJ2-1 and V is TRBV7-9, with 7 bases fitting TRBD2. The V gene end was trimmed by 3 bases and the J gene end by 0 bases; junction bases not matched to a gene: 5. Per germline, CDR1 SEHNR and CDR2 FQNEAQ (reference sequence). The CDR3 runs to 16 residues. The CDR3 here is CASSFRGGNSYNEQFF. The CDR3 coding sequence is TGTGCCAGCAGCTTCCGGGGAGGGAACTCCTACAATGAGCAGTTCTTC.

The chain recombines TRBV5-6 with TRBJ2-3, with D hard to call. Trimming stripped 0 bases from V and 6 bases from J, with 2 bases between. Germline loops: CDR1 SGHDT, CDR2 YYEEEE. The CDR3 loop spans 11 amino acids. Here the CDR3 reads CASSLADTQYF. CDR3 sequence (DNA): TGTGCCAGCAGCTTGGCGGATACGCAGTATTTT.

For this clone: This specimen includes other DNA sequences encoding the same CDR3. This rearrangement joins TRBV7-2 to TRBJ1-5, with D possibly matching TRBD1 (5 bases). The germline gives CDR1 SGHTA, CDR2 FQGNSA. This CDR3 has 14 residues. Deletions cut 5 bases from V and 7 bases from J, with 15 bases between. CDR3: CASSEEGRAQPQHF. The CDR3 DNA sequence: TGTGCCAGCAGCGAGGAGGGCAGGGCACAGCCCCAGCATTTT.

This chain joins TRBV12-5 and TRBJ1-4; TRBD1 matches 7 bases. The CDR3 loop spans 13 amino acids. CDR1 and CDR2 (germline): LGHNT, FRNRAP. With 3 bases clipped from V and 8 bases from J, the junction kept 3 bases outside the gene matches. The CDR3 spells CASGFYRGEKLFF. The CDR3 DNA follows: TGTGCTAGTGGTTTCTACAGGGGCGAAAAACTGTTTTTT.